This T cell receptor beta chain stems from a study of PD-1 blockade in classical Hodgkin lymphoma. TCRdb's copy holds only in-frame clones and misses some; the assay was immunoSEQ multiplex PCR. The table records tens of thousands of clones, about 89% of them present only once. This sample's time point: cycle 4 day 1 (C4D1), after around six weeks of nivolumab. Exposure to brentuximab vedotin varied, and each patient had relapsed following autologous stem cell transplantation. The clonotype was recovered from a human donor with classical Hodgkin lymphoma. Sample: peripheral blood mononuclear cells (PBMCs), taken before the fourth cycle of nivolumab.

This chain's CDR3 is CASSLVAPTRPLQTQYF. The DNA for the CDR3 is TGCGCCAGCAGCTTGGTCGCCCCTACGCGCCCTTTACAGACCCAGTACTTC. The V gene is TRBV5-1, the J gene TRBJ2-5, with D uncertain. Germline loops: CDR1 SGHRS, CDR2 YFSETQ. The CDR3 length is 17 residues. The V end was cut by 0 bases, the J end by 6 bases, with 21 bases between. Looking up the rest from reference TRBV5-1 and TRBJ2-5 gives the full variable domain: KAGVTQTPRYLIKTRGQQVTLSCSPISGHRSVSWYQQTPGQGLQFLFEYFSETQRNKGNFPGRFSGRQFSNSRSEMNVSTLELGDSALYLCASSLVAPTRPLQTQYFGPGTRLLVL.